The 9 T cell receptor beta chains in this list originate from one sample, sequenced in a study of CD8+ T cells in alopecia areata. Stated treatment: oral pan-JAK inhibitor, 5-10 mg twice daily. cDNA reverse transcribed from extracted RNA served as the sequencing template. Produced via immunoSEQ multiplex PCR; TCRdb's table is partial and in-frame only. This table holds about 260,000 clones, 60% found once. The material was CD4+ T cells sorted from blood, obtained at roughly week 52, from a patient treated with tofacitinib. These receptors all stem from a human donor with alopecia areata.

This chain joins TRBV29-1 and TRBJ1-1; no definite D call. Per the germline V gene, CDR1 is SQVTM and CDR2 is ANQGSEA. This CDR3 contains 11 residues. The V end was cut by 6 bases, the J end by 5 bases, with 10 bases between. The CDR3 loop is CSVPRGTEAFF. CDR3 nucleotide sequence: TGCAGCGTGCCCCGCGGGACTGAAGCTTTCTTT.

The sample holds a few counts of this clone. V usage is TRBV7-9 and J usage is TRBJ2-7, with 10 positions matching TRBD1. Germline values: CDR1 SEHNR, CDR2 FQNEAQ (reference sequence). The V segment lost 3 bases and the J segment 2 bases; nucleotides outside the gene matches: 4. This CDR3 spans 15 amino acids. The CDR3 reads CASSFGTGAAYEQYF. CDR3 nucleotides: TGTGCCAGCAGCTTTGGGACAGGGGCAGCCTACGAGCAGTACTTC.

The CDR3: CASSVDRTDTQYF. The CDR3 DNA reads as TGTGCCAGCAGCGTAGACCGCACAGATACGCAGTATTTT. The chain recombines TRBV9 with TRBJ2-3; unclear D gene. The CDR3 contains 13 residues. Germline V gene sequence: CDR1 SGDLS, CDR2 YYNGEE. The V and J ends lost 0 bases and 1 base respectively, with 3 bases between them.

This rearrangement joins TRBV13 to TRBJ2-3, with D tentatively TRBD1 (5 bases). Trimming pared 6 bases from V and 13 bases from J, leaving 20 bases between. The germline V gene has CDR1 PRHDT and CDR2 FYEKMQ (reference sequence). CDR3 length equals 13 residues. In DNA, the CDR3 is TGTGCCAGCAGTCGCGGATTACAGGCAGCCAAGTATTTT. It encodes CASSRGLQAAKYF.

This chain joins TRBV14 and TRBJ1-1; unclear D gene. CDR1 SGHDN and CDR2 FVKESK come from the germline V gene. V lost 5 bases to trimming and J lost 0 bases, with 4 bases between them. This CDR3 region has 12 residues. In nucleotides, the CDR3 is TGTGCCAGCAGCTCAGTGAACACTGAAGCTTTCTTT. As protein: CASSSVNTEAFF.

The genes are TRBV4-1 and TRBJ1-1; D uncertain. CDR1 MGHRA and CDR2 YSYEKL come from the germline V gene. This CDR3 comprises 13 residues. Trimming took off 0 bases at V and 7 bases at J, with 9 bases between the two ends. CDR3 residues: CASSQESQFEAFF. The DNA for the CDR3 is TGCGCCAGCAGCCAAGAGTCACAGTTTGAAGCTTTCTTT.

The CDR3 region is CASSLLSSGGISYEQYF. Here the CDR3 DNA reads TGTGCCAGTAGTCTCCTTTCCAGCGGGGGGATCTCCTACGAGCAGTACTTC. The V call is TRBV19, the J call TRBJ2-5, with TRBD2 matching over 9 bases. Near its end, the DNA agrees better with TRBJ2-7, so the J call may be wrong. Per the germline V gene, CDR1 is LNHDA and CDR2 is SQIVND (reference sequence). The CDR3 is 17 amino acids.

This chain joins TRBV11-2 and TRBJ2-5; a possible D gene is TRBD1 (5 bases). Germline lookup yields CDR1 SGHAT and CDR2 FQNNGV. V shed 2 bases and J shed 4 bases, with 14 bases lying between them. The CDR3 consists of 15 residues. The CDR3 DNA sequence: TGTGCCAGCAGCTTAATAGTAGGGGTGTTAGAGACCCAGTACTTC. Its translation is CASSLIVGVLETQYF.

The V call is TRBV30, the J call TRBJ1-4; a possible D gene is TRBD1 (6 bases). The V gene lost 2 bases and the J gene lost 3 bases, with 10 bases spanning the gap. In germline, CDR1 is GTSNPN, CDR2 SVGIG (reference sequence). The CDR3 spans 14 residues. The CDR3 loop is CAWSTGQPNEKLFF. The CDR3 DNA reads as TGTGCCTGGAGTACAGGACAGCCTAATGAAAAACTGTTTTTT.